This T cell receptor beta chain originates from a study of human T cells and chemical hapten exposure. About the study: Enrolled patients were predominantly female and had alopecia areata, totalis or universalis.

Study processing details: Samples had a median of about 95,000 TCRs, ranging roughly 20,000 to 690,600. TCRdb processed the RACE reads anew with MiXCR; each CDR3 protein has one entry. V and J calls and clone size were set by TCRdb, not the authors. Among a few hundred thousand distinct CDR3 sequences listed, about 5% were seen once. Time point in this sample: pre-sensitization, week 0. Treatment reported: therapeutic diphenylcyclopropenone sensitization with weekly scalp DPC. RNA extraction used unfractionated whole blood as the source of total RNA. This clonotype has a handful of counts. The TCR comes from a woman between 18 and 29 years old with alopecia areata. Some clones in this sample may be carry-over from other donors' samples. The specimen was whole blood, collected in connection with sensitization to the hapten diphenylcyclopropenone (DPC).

In DNA form, the CDR3 reads TGTGCAGCCTCGGTATTTACCGGGGAGCTGTTTTTT. As protein: CAASVFTGELFF. V is TRBV7-6 and J is TRBJ2-2, with D unclear. Germline CDR1 reads SGHVS; CDR2 reads FNYEAQ. CDR3 length equals 12 residues.